These 25 T cell receptor beta chains originate from one sample sequenced in a study of CD8+ T cells in alopecia areata. Collected material from alopecia areata patients comprised lesional scalp punch biopsies and peripheral blood. Isolated RNA was reverse transcribed into cDNA used as the sequencing template. Produced via immunoSEQ multiplex PCR; TCRdb's table is partial and in-frame only. The table has 9,500 to 15,000 clones, roughly 60% seen once. The sample taken for sequencing was skin. The source is a human donor with alopecia areata.

The sample holds a few counts of this clone. V is TRBV5-4 and J is TRBJ2-1; D gene ambiguous. Germline-derived CDR1 and CDR2 are SGHNT and YYREEE (reference sequence). The CDR3 has 17 amino acids. The V gene lost 0 bases and the J gene lost 0 bases, with 13 bases spanning the gap. The CDR3 DNA sequence: TGTGCCAGCAGCTTGGTACTACGGATATCCTCCTACAATGAGCAGTTCTTC. It is translated as CASSLVLRISSYNEQFF.

The rearrangement joins TRBV10-2 to TRBJ2-1; D perhaps matches TRBD2 (5 bases). This CDR3 spans 14 amino acids. Trimming cost V 6 bases and J 0 bases, with 9 bases left between them. In germline, CDR1 is WSHSY, CDR2 SAAADI. The CDR3 region has the DNA TGCGCCAGCAGCGCGGGTCCCTCCTACAATGAGCAGTTCTTC. Translation: CASSAGPSYNEQFF.

The rearrangement joins TRBV6-5 to TRBJ2-7, with TRBD2 as a possible D gene (6 bases). Germline CDR1 MNHEY, CDR2 SVGAGI. CDR3 length: 15 amino acids. V was pared by 5 bases and J by 3 bases, with 17 bases between. Written as DNA, the CDR3 is TGTGCCAGCAGTGGATCCGGGACTGTGTTCTACGAGCAGTACTTC. Protein: CASSGSGTVFYEQYF.

In this sample, this clone turned up a few times. This chain connects TRBV5-1 to TRBJ2-5; 11 bases match TRBD1. The germline V gene has CDR1 SGHRS and CDR2 YFSETQ. CDR3 length equals 16 residues. The V segment lost 3 bases and the J segment 1 base; nucleotides outside the gene matches: 5. The CDR3 DNA reads as TGCGCCAGCAGCTCGGGCGGGACAGGGGGCCAAGAGACCCAGTACTTC. Protein sequence: CASSSGGTGGQETQYF.

The chain has TRBV6-5 and TRBJ1-2; D is perhaps TRBD1 (6 bases). Germline V gene data show CDR1 as MNHEY and CDR2 as SVGAGI. V was clipped by 2 bases and J by 2 bases, with 12 bases between them. The CDR3 length is 15 residues. The CDR3 nucleotides are TGTGCCAGCAGTTACGTCGGGACACCCAACTATGGCTACACCTTC. Amino acid sequence: CASSYVGTPNYGYTF.

This chain connects TRBV19 to TRBJ2-3; D is unclear. The CDR3 spans 13 residues. Between the trimmed V and J ends, which lost 7 bases and 0 bases, there was a span of 8 bases. CDR1 LNHDA and CDR2 SQIVND come from the germline V gene (reference sequence). The chain's CDR3 is CASNQMSTDTQYF. The CDR3 DNA reads TGTGCCAGTAACCAGATGAGCACAGATACGCAGTATTTT.

The chain carries TRBV29-1 and TRBJ2-3, with D unclear. The CDR3 has 12 amino acids. V was clipped by 3 bases and J by 4 bases, with 8 bases between them. Germline CDR1 is SQVTM and CDR2 is ANQGSEA. The CDR3 is CSVDVTADTQYF. DNA for the CDR3: TGCAGCGTTGATGTTACGGCAGATACGCAGTATTTT.

This chain joins TRBV7-3 and TRBJ1-1; D ambiguous. The CDR3 is 14 amino acids. Trimming took off 1 base at V and 1 base at J, with 7 bases between the two ends. Germline V gene data show CDR1 as SGHTA and CDR2 as FQGTGA. The CDR3 coding sequence is TGTGCCAGCAGCTTAAACAGCCAGAACACTGAAGCTTTCTTT. Protein product: CASSLNSQNTEAFF. The full variable domain, in which reference TRBV7-3 and TRBJ1-1 provide the parts outside the CDR3, is GAGVSQTPSNKVTEKGKYVELRCDPISGHTALYWYRQSLGQGPEFLIYFQGTGAADDSGLPNDRFFAVRPEGSVSTLKIQRTERGDSAVYLCASSLNSQNTEAFFGQGTRLTVV.

The chain employs TRBV7-6 and TRBJ2-1; 13 bases are shared with TRBD2. The CDR3 is made up of 15 amino acids. The V gene's germline CDR1 is SGHVS and CDR2 FNYEAQ. The J segment lost 5 bases and the V segment lost 8 bases, leaving 6 bases of the junction unmatched. In DNA form, the CDR3 reads TGTGCCAGCGTACTAGCGGGAGGGCCTGACAATGAGCAGTTCTTC. It specifies CASVLAGGPDNEQFF.

Only a few counts were recorded for this clone. The V gene is TRBV27, the J gene TRBJ2-1, with D possibly matching TRBD2 (5 bases). V was clipped by 5 bases and J by 8 bases, with 16 bases between them. The CDR3 runs 14 residues. Germline-derived CDR1 and CDR2 are MNHEY and SMNVEV (reference sequence). CDR3 coding DNA: TGTGCCAGCAGTACCCGGGGTCCCCGTGATGAGCAGTTCTTC. Amino acid sequence: CASSTRGPRDEQFF.

This clone was seen a few times. V usage is TRBV14 and J usage is TRBJ2-3; 8 positions agree with TRBD2. Losses at the gene ends were 3 bases for V and 2 bases for J; bases not matched to a gene: 4. Germline-derived CDR1 and CDR2 are SGHDN and FVKESK. This CDR3 has 15 amino acids. This CDR3 is CASSQQLAATDTQYF. In DNA, the CDR3 is TGTGCCAGCAGCCAGCAACTAGCGGCCACAGATACGCAGTATTTT.

In its sample, this clone was seen a few times. The rearrangement joins TRBV19 to TRBJ2-1; D is possibly TRBD1 or TRBD2 (5 bases each). Germline CDR1 is LNHDA and CDR2 is SQIVND (reference sequence). The CDR3 covers 14 residues. Trimming shortened V by 2 bases and J by 5 bases, and 10 bases separated the two germline ends. The CDR3 DNA sequence: TGTGCCAGTAGTATAATAGGGACCAACAATGAGCAGTTCTTC. This sequence encodes CASSIIGTNNEQFF.

The sample holds a few counts of this clone. The V call is TRBV5-1, the J call TRBJ1-1; D uncertain. This CDR3 is 13 amino acids long. Per the germline V gene, CDR1 is SGHRS and CDR2 is YFSETQ. The ends were cut back, 3 bases at V and 1 base at J, with 7 bases in the middle. CDR3 bases: TGCGCCAGCAGCTCGGAGGGGAACACTGAAGCTTTCTTT. This sequence encodes CASSSEGNTEAFF.

This sequence joins TRBV7-2 and TRBJ2-5, with a possible D match to TRBD1 (5 bases). The CDR3 totals 17 residues. The germline V and J ends were trimmed by 1 base and 1 base, with 16 bases remaining between them. Germline assignment: CDR1 SGHTA and CDR2 FQGNSA. The CDR3 loop reads CASSLGLRTGSQETQYF. The CDR3 DNA sequence: TGTGCCAGCAGCTTAGGACTCCGCACAGGATCCCAAGAGACCCAGTACTTC.

The rearrangement uses TRBV27 and TRBJ2-2; D is perhaps TRBD2 (5 bases). The CDR3 consists of 18 residues. V gave up 6 bases and J gave up 5 bases, with 25 bases separating them. Looked up from germline, CDR1 is MNHEY and CDR2 is SMNVEV (reference sequence). The CDR3 sequence is CASSKFTAGRGGTGELFF. CDR3 DNA: TGTGCCAGCAGCAAGTTTACCGCGGGCCGGGGTGGGACCGGGGAGCTGTTTTTT.

This clone was seen more than once but under ten times. The CDR3 sequence: CASKTSGGNEQFF. The CDR3 DNA is TGTGCCAGCAAGACTAGCGGGGGTAATGAGCAGTTCTTC. This sequence joins TRBV2 and TRBJ2-1; 12 bases match TRBD2. V shed 7 bases and J 7 bases; nucleotides not matched to a gene: 2. Germline-derived CDR1 and CDR2 are SNHLY and FYNNEI. There are 13 residues in the CDR3.

This rearrangement joins TRBV7-9 to TRBJ1-1, with 7 bases fitting TRBD1. Germline trimming cut 1 base from V and 5 bases from J; bases unmatched to any gene: 13. This CDR3 has 17 amino acids. Looked up from germline, CDR1 is SEHNR and CDR2 is FQNEAQ (reference sequence). The DNA for the CDR3 is TGTGCCAGCAGCTTAGGAGGACAGGTTGGGGCAGGGACTGAAGCTTTCTTT. Translated, it gives CASSLGGQVGAGTEAFF.

V usage is TRBV7-9 and J usage is TRBJ2-1; D might be TRBD2 (5 bases). The CDR3 is 15 residues long. Germline V CDR1 and CDR2: SEHNR, FQNEAQ (reference sequence). V lost 7 bases, J lost 2 bases, and 15 bases lay in between. CDR3: CASTHTVGAYNEQFF. The CDR3 nucleotides are TGTGCCAGCACCCATACGGTCGGGGCCTACAATGAGCAGTTCTTC.

The V call is TRBV28, the J call TRBJ1-5; D possibly corresponds to TRBD1 (6 bases). Germline CDR1 is MDHEN and CDR2 is SYDVKM. The CDR3 contains 12 residues. The CDR3 bases are TGTGTGACCGGGACAAGGAATCAGCCCCAGCATTTT. Its translation: CVTGTRNQPQHF.

The chain employs TRBV7-9 and TRBJ2-7, with D hard to call. Looked up from germline, CDR1 is SEHNR and CDR2 is FQNEAQ (reference sequence). Trimming removed 5 bases at V and 2 bases at J, with 13 bases between. The CDR3 is made up of 14 amino acids. Here the CDR3 DNA reads TGTGCCAGCAGCCCCCGAGTGGGCCCCTACGAGCAGTACTTC. Translation: CASSPRVGPYEQYF.

The CDR3 is CASSPGLVIWGEQYF. The CDR3 region has the DNA TGTGCCAGCTCACCAGGACTAGTGATCTGGGGCGAGCAGTACTTC. The rearrangement joins TRBV18 to TRBJ2-7; 7 bases match TRBD2. The V and J ends lost 2 bases and 6 bases, in that order; junction bases with no gene match: 10. Germline V gives CDR1 KGHSH, CDR2 LQKENI. The CDR3 is made up of 15 amino acids.

V gene TRBV19 combines with J gene TRBJ2-7; TRBD1 matches 9 bases. Per the germline V gene, CDR1 is LNHDA and CDR2 is SQIVND (reference sequence). This CDR3 has 15 amino acids. V shed 6 bases and J 3 bases; nucleotides not matched to a gene: 9. The CDR3 loop reads CASSKDRGRYYEQYF. The CDR3 DNA reads TGTGCCAGTAGCAAGGACAGGGGCCGATACTACGAGCAGTACTTC. The full variable domain, its missing parts supplied by reference TRBV19 and TRBJ2-7, is DGGITQSPKYLFRKEGQNVTLSCEQNLNHDAMYWYRQDPGQGLRLIYYSQIVNDFQKGDIAEGYSVSREKKESFPLTVTSAQKNPTAFYLCASSKDRGRYYEQYFGPGTRLTVT.

This clone occurred a few times. V gene TRBV27 combines with J gene TRBJ1-1; 8 bases are shared with TRBD1. Germline loops: CDR1 MNHEY, CDR2 SMNVEV (reference sequence). This CDR3 has 13 residues. The V and J ends lost 2 bases and 5 bases, in that order; junction bases with no gene match: 1. CDR3 in DNA: TGTGCCAGCAGTTTACACAGGGGGACTGAAGCTTTCTTT. Protein product: CASSLHRGTEAFF.

The chain links TRBV19 to TRBJ1-1, with D possibly matching TRBD1 (6 bases). Looked up from germline, CDR1 is LNHDA and CDR2 is SQIVND (reference sequence). Between the trimmed V and J ends, which lost 7 bases and 2 bases, there was a span of 20 bases. The CDR3 extends over 16 amino acids. CDR3 bases: TGTGCCAGTAATCCCCCTTGGGGGGCCCGAAACACTGAAGCTTTCTTT. It encodes CASNPPWGARNTEAFF.

V usage is TRBV4-3 and J usage is TRBJ2-7, with D maybe TRBD2 (6 bases). The ends were cut back, 1 base at V and 3 bases at J, with 10 bases in the middle. There are 14 residues in the CDR3. Germline V lookup: CDR1 LGHNA, CDR2 YSLEER. CDR3 protein: CASSQGTGLYEQYF. CDR3 in DNA: TGCGCCAGCAGCCAAGGGACGGGACTCTACGAGCAGTACTTC.